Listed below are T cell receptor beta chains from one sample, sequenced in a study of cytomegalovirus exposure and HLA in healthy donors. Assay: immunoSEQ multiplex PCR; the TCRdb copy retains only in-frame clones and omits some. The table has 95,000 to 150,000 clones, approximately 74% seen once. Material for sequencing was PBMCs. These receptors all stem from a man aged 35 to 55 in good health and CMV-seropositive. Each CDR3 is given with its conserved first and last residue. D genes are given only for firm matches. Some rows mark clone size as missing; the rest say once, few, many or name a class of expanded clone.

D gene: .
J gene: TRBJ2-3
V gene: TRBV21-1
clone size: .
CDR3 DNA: TGTGCCAGCAGCCCTGGGAGGGTGCGGGGGGATACGCAGTATTTT
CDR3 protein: CASSPGRVRGDTQYF

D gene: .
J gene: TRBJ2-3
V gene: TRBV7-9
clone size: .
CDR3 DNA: TGTGCCAGCAGCTCCACACGCACAGATACGCAGTATTTT
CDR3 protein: CASSSTRTDTQYF

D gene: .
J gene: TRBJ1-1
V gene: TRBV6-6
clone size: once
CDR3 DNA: TGTGCCAGCAGATTAGAACGGGATGAAGCTTTCTTT
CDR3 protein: CASRLERDEAFF

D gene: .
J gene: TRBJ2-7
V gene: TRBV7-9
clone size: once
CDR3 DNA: TGTGCCAGCAGCTTATACGGACAGTACGAGCAGTACTTC
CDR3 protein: CASSLYGQYEQYF

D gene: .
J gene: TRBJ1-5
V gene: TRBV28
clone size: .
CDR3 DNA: TGTGCCAGCAGTTTAGGGCCCCGGGGTAATTATCAGCCCCAGCATTTT
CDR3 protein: CASSLGPRGNYQPQHF

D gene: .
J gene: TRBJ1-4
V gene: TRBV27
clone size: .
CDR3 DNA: TGTGCCAGCAGTTTGGGAGGGGACCTCGGGGGAACTAATGAAAAACTGTTTTTT
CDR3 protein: CASSLGGDLGGTNEKLFF

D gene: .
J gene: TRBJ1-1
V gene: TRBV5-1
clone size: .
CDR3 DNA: TGCGCCAGCAGCTTGTTTCCCATCGGGGGAGGCAACACTGAAGCTTTCTTT
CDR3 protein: CASSLFPIGGGNTEAFF

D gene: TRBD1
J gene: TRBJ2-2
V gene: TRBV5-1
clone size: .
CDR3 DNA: TGCGCCAGCAGCCTTCGACAGGGACCCACCGGGGAGCTGTTTTTT
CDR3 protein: CASSLRQGPTGELFF

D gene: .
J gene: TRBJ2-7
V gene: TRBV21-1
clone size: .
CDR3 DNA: TGTGCCAGCAGCAGCCGGGACATCTCCTACGAGCAGTACTTC
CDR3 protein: CASSSRDISYEQYF

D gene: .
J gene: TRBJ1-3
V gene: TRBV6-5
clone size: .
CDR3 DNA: TGTGCCAGCAAACAGGGAGCAAGCTCTGGAAACACCATATATTTT
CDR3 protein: CASKQGASSGNTIYF

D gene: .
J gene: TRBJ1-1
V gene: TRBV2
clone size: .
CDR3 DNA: TGTGCCAGGGATTCGGGTCAAGCTTTCTTT
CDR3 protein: CARDSGQAFF

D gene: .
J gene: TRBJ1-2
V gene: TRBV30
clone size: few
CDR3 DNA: TGTGCCTGTTGGGGGGGGGTAGACGGCTACACCTTC
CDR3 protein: CACWGGVDGYTF

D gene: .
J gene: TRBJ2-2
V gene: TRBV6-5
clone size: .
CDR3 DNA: TGTGCCAGCAGACTCGACCCACAGGGCCGGGAGCTGTTTTTT
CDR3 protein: CASRLDPQGRELFF

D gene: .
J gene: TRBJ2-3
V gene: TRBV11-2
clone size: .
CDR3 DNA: TGTGCCAGCAGCCCCCTATCAGATACGCAGTATTTT
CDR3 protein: CASSPLSDTQYF

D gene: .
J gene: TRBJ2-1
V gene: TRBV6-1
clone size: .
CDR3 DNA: TGTGCCAGCAGTGAGAGGGGGGGACAGGCATACAATGGGCAGTTCTTC
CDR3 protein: CASSERGGQAYNGQFF

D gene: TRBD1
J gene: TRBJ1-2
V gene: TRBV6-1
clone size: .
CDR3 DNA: TGTGCCAGCAGTGAAAGATGGGACAGGGGGCTGGGCTACACCTTC
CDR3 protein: CASSERWDRGLGYTF

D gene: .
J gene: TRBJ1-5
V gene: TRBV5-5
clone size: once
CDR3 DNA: TGTGCCAGCAGCAATAGGGAGAGCAATCAGCCCCAGCATTTT
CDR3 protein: CASSNRESNQPQHF

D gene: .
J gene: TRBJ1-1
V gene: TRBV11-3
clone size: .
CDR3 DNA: TGTGCCAGCAGCTTAGGGGGGCAGATGAACACTGAAGCTTTCTTT
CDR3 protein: CASSLGGQMNTEAFF

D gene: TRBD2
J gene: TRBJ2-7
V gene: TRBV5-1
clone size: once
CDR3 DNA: TGCGCCAGCAGCACCGGGGGTCTAGCGGCACGGTACGAGCAGTACTTC
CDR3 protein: CASSTGGLAARYEQYF

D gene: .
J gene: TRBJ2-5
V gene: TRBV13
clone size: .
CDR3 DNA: TGTGCCAGCAGCTTTAGGCAGGGGCACCAAGAGACCCAGTACTTC
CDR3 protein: CASSFRQGHQETQYF

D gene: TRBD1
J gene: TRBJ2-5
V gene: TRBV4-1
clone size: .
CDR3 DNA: TGCGCCAGCAGCCAAGATGGAACAGGGGGCGCGGAGACCCAGTACTTC
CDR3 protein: CASSQDGTGGAETQYF

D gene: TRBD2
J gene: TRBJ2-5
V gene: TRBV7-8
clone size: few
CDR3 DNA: TGTGCCAGCAGCTTAGAGACTAGCGGGGGGACAAAGGAGACCCAGTACTTC
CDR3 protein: CASSLETSGGTKETQYF

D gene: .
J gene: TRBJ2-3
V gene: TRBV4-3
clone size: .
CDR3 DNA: TGCGCCAGCAGCCAAGAGGGGGCTATCTTCACAGATACGCAGTATTTT
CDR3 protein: CASSQEGAIFTDTQYF

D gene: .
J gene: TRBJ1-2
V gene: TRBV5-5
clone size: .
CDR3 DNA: TGTGCCAGCAGCCCTGGGACATCCTCTCGAGGCTACACCTTC
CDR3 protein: CASSPGTSSRGYTF